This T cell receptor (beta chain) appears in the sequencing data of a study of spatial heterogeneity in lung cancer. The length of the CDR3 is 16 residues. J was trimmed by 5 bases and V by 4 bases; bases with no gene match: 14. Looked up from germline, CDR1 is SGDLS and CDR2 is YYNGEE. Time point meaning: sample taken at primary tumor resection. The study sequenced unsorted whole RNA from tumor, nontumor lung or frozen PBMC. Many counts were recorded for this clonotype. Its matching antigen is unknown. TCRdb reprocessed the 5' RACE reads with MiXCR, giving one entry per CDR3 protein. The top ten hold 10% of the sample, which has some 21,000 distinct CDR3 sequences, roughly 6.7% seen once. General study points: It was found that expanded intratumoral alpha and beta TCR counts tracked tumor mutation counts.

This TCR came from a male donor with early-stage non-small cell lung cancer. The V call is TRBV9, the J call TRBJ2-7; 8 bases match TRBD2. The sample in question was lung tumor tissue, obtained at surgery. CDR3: CASSPSWGTRIHEQYF. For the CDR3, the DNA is TGTGCCAGCAGCCCCTCGTGGGGGACTAGGATCCACGAGCAGTACTTC.